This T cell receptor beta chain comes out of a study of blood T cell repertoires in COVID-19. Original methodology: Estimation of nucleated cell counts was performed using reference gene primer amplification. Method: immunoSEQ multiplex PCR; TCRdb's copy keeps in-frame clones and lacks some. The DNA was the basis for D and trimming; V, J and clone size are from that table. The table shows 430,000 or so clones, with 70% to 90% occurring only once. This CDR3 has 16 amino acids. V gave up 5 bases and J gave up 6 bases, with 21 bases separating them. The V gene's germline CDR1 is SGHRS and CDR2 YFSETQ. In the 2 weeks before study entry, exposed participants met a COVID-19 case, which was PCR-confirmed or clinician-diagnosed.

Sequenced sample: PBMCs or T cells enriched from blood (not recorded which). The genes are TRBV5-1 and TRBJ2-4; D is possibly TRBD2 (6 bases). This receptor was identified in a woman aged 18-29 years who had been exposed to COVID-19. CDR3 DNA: TGCGCCAGCAGTTACTATCCGGGAGAGGATACAAACATTCAGTACTTC. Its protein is CASSYYPGEDTNIQYF.